This T cell receptor beta chain is drawn from a study of blood T cell repertoires in COVID-19. Across the whole study: Donors in the United States, Italy and Spain gave samples during acute or convalescent COVID-19. The analysed material was cDNA or gDNA that came from T cells, B-cell-depleted T cells, or PBMCs.

Germline V gene lookup returns CDR1 SGHVS and CDR2 FQNEAQ. The CDR3 covers 16 residues. The junction had 13 bases not matched to a gene; V was cut back by 5 bases and J by 5 bases. As originally analysed: From reference gene primer amplification, estimates of nucleated cell counts were derived. TCRdb keeps only in-frame clones here, not all; method: immunoSEQ multiplex PCR. Clone size and V and J calls were adopted from that table, with D and trimming inferred from the DNA. The data contain some 150,000 clones, 60% to 85% of them seen just once; the ten biggest clones take up under 10%. This TCR derives from a man between 45 and 60 years old with active or convalescent COVID-19. Sequencing was performed on peripheral blood. The V gene is TRBV7-8, the J gene TRBJ2-5; 8 nucleotides agree with TRBD1. In DNA, the CDR3 is TGTGCCAGCAGCCCCCACGACAGGGGCGTAGGGGAGACCCAGTACTTC. Residues: CASSPHDRGVGETQYF.